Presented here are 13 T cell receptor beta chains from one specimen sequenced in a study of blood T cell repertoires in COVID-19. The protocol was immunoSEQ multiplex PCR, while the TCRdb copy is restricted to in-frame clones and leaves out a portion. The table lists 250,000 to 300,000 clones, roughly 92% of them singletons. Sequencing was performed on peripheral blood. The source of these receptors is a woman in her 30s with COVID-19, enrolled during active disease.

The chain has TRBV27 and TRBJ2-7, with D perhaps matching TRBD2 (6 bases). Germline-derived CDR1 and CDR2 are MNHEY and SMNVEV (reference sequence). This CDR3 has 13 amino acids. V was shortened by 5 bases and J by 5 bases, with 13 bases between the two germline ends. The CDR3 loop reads CASSQVAVDEQYF. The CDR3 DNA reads TGTGCCAGCAGTCAGGTAGCGGTGGACGAGCAGTACTTC.

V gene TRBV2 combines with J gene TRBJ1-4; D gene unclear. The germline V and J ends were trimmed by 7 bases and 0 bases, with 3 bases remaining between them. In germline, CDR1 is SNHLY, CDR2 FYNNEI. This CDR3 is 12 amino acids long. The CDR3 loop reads CASISTNEKLFF. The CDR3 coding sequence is TGTGCCAGCATCTCAACTAATGAAAAACTGTTTTTT.

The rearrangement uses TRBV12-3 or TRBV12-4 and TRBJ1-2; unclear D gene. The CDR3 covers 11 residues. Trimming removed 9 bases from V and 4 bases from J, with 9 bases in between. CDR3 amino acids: CASGQVYGYTF. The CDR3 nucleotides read TGTGCCAGTGGGCAGGTCTATGGCTACACCTTC.

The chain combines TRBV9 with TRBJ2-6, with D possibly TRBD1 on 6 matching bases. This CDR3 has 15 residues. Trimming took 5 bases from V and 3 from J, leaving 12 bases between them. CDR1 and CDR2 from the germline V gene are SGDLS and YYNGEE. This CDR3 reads CASSYTGSGANVLTF. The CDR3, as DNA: TGTGCCAGCAGTTATACAGGGAGTGGGGCCAACGTCCTGACTTTC.

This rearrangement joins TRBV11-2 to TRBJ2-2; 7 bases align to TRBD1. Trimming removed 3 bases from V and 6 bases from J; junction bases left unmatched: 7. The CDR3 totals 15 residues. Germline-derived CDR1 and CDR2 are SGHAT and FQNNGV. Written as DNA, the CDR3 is TGTGCCAGCAGCTTGAGACAGGGATTCGCCGGGGAGCTGTTTTTT. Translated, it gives CASSLRQGFAGELFF.

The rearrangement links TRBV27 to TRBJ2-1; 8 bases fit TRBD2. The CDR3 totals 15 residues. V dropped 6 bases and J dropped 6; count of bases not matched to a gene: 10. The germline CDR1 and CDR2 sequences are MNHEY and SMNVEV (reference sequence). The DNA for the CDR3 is TGTGCCAGCAGCCTGAGCGGGAGAACGGGCAATGAGCAGTTCTTC. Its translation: CASSLSGRTGNEQFF.

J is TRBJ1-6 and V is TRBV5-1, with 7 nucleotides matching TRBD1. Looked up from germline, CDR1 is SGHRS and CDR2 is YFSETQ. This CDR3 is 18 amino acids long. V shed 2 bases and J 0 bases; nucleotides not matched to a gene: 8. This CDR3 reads CASSLSSGGSSYNSPLHF. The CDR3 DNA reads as TGCGCCAGCAGCTTATCTTCAGGGGGGAGCTCCTATAATTCACCCCTCCACTTT.

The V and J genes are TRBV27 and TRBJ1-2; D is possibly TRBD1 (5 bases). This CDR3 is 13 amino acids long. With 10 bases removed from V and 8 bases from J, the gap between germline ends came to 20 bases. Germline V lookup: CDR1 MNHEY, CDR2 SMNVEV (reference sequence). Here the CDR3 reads CATAMGGLGGYTF. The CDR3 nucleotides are TGTGCCACGGCGATGGGGGGTCTGGGGGGCTACACCTTC.

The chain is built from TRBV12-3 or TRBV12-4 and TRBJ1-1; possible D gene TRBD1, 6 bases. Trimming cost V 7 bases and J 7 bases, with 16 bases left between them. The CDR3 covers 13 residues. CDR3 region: CASITGYDGEAFF. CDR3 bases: TGTGCCAGCATAACAGGGTACGACGGTGAAGCTTTCTTT.

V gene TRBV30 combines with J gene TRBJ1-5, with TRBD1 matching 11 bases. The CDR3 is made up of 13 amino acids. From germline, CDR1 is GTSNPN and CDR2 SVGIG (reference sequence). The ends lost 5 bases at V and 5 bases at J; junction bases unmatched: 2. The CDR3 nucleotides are TGTGCCTGGCGGACAGGGGGCGATCAGCCCCAGCATTTT. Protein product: CAWRTGGDQPQHF.

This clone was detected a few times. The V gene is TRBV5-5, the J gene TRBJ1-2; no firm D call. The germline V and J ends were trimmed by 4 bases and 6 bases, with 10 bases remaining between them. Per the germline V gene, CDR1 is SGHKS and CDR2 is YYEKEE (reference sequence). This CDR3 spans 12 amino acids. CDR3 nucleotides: TGTGCCAGCAGCATTGACTCCAATGGCTACACCTTC. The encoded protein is CASSIDSNGYTF.

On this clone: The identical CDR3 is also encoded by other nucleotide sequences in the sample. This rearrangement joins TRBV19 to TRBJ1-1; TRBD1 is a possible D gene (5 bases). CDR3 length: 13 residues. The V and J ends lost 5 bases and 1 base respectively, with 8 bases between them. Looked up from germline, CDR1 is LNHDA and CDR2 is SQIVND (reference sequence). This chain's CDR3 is CASSLGQNTEAFF. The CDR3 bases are TGTGCCAGTAGTCTCGGACAGAACACTGAAGCTTTCTTT.

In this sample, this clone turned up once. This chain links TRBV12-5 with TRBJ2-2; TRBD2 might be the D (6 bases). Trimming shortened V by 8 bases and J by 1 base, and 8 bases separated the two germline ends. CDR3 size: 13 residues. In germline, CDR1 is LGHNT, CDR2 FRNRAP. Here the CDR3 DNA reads TGTGCTAGTACGGGACTGAACACCGGGGAGCTGTTTTTT. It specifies CASTGLNTGELFF.